Many counts were recorded for the clone carrying this T cell receptor beta chain. Its antigen is undetermined. This entry comes from a study of T cells in Graves' hyperthyroidism and ophthalmopathy. The V and J ends lost 9 bases and 0 bases respectively, with 15 bases between them. Germline V gives CDR1 MDHEN, CDR2 SYDVKM. The CDR3 sequence is 16 residues long. Amplified regions were TCR beta CDR3 sequences from RNA transcripts. First-round RT-PCR with HTBI primers amplified the TCR CDR3 region. Via MiXCR, TCRdb re-called the multiplex PCR reads, giving one row per CDR3 protein. The sample records 210,000 or so distinct CDR3 sequences, roughly 15% being singletons. Study conclusions and caveats: Ophthalmopathy was separated from stable hyperthyroidism by a 13 V-J model. Expanded thyroid clonotypes (above 0.001) were mostly also found in blood.

The TCR was taken from a man aged 50-59 years with Graves' hyperthyroidism. This chain links TRBV28 with TRBJ2-6, with D maybe TRBD1 (6 bases). Sequenced: blood. CDR3 nucleotides: TGTGCCAGTCAACAGGGTTACCTCTCTGGGGCCAACGTCCTGACTTTC. Residues: CASQQGYLSGANVLTF.